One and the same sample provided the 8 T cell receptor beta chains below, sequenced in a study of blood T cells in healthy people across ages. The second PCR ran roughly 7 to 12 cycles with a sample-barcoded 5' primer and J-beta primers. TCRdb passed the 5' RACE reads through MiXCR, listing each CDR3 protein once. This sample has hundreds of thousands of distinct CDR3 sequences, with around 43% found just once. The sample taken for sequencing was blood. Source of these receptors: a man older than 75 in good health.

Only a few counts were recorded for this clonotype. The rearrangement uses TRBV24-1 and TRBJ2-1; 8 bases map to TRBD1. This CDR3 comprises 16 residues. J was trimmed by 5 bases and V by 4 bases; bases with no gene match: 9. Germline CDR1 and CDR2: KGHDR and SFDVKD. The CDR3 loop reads CATSDPAGQGDNEQFF. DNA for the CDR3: TGTGCCACCAGTGACCCAGCCGGACAGGGAGACAATGAGCAGTTCTTC.

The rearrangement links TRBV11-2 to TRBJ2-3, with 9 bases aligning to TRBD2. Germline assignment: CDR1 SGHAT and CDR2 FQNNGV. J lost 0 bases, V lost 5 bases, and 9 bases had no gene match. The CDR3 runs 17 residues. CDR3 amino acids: CASSTWAGTSSTDTQYF. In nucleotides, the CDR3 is TGTGCCAGCAGCACGTGGGCCGGGACTAGCAGCACAGATACGCAGTATTTT.

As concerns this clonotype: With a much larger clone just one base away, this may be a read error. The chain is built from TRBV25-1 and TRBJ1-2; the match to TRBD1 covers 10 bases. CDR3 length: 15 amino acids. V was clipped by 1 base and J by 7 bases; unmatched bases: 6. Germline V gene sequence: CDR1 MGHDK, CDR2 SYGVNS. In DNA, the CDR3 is TGTGCCAGCAGTGAATCTGGGACAGGGGTGAGTGGCTACACCTTC. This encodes CASSESGTGVSGYTF.

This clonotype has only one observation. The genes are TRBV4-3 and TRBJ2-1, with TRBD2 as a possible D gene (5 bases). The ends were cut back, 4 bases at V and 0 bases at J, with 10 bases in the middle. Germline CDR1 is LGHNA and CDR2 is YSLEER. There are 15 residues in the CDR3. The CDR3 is CASSPRVRSYNEQFF. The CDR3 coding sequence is TGCGCCAGCAGCCCGCGGGTACGCTCCTACAATGAGCAGTTCTTC.

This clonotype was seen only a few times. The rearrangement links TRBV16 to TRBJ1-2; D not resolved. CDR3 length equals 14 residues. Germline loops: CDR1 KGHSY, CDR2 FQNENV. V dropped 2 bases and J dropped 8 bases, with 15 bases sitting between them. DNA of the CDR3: TGTGCCAGCAGCCAAGCGGCAGGTGGGCGCGGCTACACCTTC. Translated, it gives CASSQAAGGRGYTF.

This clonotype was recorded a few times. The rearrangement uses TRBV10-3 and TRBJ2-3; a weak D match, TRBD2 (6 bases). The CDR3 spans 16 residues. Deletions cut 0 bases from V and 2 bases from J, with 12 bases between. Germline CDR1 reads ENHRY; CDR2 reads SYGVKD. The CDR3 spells CAISESSGTYTDTQYF. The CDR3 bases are TGTGCCATCAGTGAGTCTAGCGGAACCTACACAGATACGCAGTATTTT.

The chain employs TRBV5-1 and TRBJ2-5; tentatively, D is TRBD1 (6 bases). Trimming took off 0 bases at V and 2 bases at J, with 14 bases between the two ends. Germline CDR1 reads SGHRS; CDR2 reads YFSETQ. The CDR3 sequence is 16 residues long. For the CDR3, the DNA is TGCGCCAGCAGCTTGGGGGGGCAGGGGCCACAAGAGACCCAGTACTTC. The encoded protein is CASSLGGQGPQETQYF.

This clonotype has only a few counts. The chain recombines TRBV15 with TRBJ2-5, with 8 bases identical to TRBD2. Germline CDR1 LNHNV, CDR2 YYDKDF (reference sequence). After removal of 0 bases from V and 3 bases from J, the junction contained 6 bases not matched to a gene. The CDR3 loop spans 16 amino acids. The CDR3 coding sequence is TGTGCCACCAGCAGAGATTCGGGAGGGCTAGAAGAGACCCAGTACTTC. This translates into CATSRDSGGLEETQYF.